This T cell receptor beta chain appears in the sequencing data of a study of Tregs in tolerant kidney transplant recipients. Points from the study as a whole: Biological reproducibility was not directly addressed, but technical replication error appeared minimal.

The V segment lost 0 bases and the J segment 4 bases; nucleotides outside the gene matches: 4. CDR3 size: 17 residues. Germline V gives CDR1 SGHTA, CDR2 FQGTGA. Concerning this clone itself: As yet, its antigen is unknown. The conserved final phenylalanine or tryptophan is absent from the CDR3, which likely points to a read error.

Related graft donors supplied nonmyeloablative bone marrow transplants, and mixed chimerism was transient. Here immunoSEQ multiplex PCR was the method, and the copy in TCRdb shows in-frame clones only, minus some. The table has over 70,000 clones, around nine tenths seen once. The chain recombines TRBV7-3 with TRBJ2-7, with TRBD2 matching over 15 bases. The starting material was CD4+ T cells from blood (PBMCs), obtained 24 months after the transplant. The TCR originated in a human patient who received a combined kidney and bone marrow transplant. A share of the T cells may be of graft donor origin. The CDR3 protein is CASSLTGLAGGRYEQYL. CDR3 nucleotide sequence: TGTGCCAGCAGCTTAACGGGACTAGCGGGGGGTCGGTACGAGCAGTACCTC.